This T cell receptor (beta chain) was observed in a study of radiotherapy plus CTLA-4 blockade in lung cancer. Findings and caveats of the study: Clones of tumor-derived TCRs expanded in blood after radiotherapy plus ipilimumab.

The CDR3 totals 12 residues. V was trimmed by 2 bases and J by 1 base, leaving 6 bases between them. Looked up from germline, CDR1 is GTSNPN and CDR2 is SVGIG (reference sequence). The table came from immunoSEQ multiplex PCR; TCRdb's copy has only in-frame clones and leaves some out. This sample has 85,000 to 90,000 clones, with about 87% found just once. Points on this clone: Its antigen is unknown.

Sequenced here: peripheral blood, sampled from a patient treated with radiotherapy plus ipilimumab. The clonotype originates from a human donor with non-small cell lung cancer that progressed on radiotherapy plus ipilimumab. The chain joins TRBV30 to TRBJ2-7; D is perhaps TRBD2 (6 bases). The CDR3 spells CAWSRGSYEQYF. The CDR3 region has the DNA TGTGCCTGGAGTCGGGGGTCCTACGAGCAGTACTTC.